What follows are 5 T cell receptor beta chains derived from one specimen sequenced in a study of read filtering for tumor transcriptome and immune sequencing. Molecular barcoded adaptors covering alpha/delta and beta/gamma chains were used on 400 ng RNA. TCRdb re-called the reads with MiXCR, one entry per CDR3 protein. The sample lists around 140,000 distinct CDR3 sequences; around 14% were seen once. The sample taken for sequencing was a population of CD138-negative cells sorted from bone marrow. All receptors come from a donor over 35 with multiple myeloma.

This clonotype occurred many times. The chain joins TRBV4-3 to TRBJ2-3; tentative D call: TRBD1 (5 bases). V lost 6 bases and J 2 bases, leaving 18 bases between the germline ends. The CDR3 sequence is 16 residues long. The germline gives CDR1 LGHNA, CDR2 YSLEER. In nucleotides, the CDR3 is TGCGCCAGCAGTCAGTTCAGGGAAATCACCACAGATACGCAGTATTTT. This gives the protein CASSQFREITTDTQYF.

In its sample, this clonotype was seen many times. Because the CDR3's place on the DNA is in doubt, the DNA is left out and the CDR3 is given as listed by TCRdb. The chain uses TRBV7-2 and TRBJ2-1; the DNA was not used to check the table's D call, TRBD2. Germline CDR1 is SGHTA and CDR2 is FQGNSA. The CDR3 spans 16 amino acids, including both terminal residues. The CDR3: CASSFGSGLANNEQFF.

This clonotype was observed a few times. A much larger clone sits a single nucleotide away, making a read error possible. The chain couples TRBV29-1 to TRBJ2-1; no clear D gene. This CDR3 is 11 amino acids long. Per germline, CDR1 SQVTM and CDR2 ANQGSEA. V dropped 5 bases and J dropped 6 bases, with 8 bases sitting between them. CDR3 in amino acids: CSVRPVNEQFF. The CDR3 DNA sequence: TGCAGCGTTAGGCCGGTCAATGAGCAGTTCTTC.

This clonotype was counted a few times. V and J are TRBV19 and TRBJ2-2; a possible D gene is TRBD2 (6 bases). With 7 bases removed from V and 6 bases from J, the gap between germline ends came to 24 bases. This CDR3 is built from 17 residues. Germline CDR1 and CDR2: LNHDA and SQIVND (reference sequence). DNA for the CDR3: TGTGCCAGTATGGGGAGGTCAAGAGGGGCGCGAGCCGGGGAGCTGTTTTTT. The encoded protein is CASMGRSRGARAGELFF.

This clonotype was observed many times. The V gene is TRBV6-5, the J gene TRBJ2-7, with D hard to call. Germline assignment: CDR1 MNHEY and CDR2 SVGAGI. The V end lost 6 bases, the J end lost 0 bases, and 27 bases lay between the germline ends. The CDR3 runs 19 residues. CDR3 DNA: TGTGCCAGCAGGACCCCGAGACTTCCTTGGGCGGTGAGCTCCTACGAGCAGTACTTC. It yields the protein CASRTPRLPWAVSSYEQYF.